This T cell receptor (beta chain) was captured by sequencing in a study of blood T cells in healthy people across ages. Sample-barcoded 5' priming and a J-beta primer mix drove a second PCR of roughly 7 to 11 cycles. MiXCR, applied by TCRdb to the 5' RACE reads, yields one record per CDR3 protein. The sample consists of hundreds of thousands of distinct CDR3 sequences, 48% of them appearing once. V gave up 3 bases and J gave up 2 bases; unmatched junction bases: 5. Germline assignment: CDR1 LGHNA and CDR2 YNFKEQ. The CDR3 has 17 amino acids. The receptor's source is a man younger than 40 in good health. The chain has TRBV4-2 and TRBJ1-5, with TRBD1 identical over 12 bases. The specimen sequenced was blood. DNA for the CDR3: TGTGCCAGCAGCCAGGGACAGGGGGCGGGGGGCAATCAGCCCCAGCATTTT. Amino acid sequence: CASSQGQGAGGNQPQHF.